This TCR beta chain was sequenced during a study of shared clonotypes between healthy human individuals. Positive CCR7 selection of CD45RO-negative cells yielded the naive CD8 cells, and terminally differentiated effector memory CD45RA+ cells were excluded. A word on this clone: Antigen: not known. This same CDR3 is encoded by further DNA sequences in the sample.

This CDR3 has 13 amino acids. Trimming took off 0 bases at V and 3 bases at J, with 5 bases between the two ends. Germline assignment: CDR1 MNHEY and CDR2 SVGAGI. Study-wide points: A generally larger estimated richness was seen in naive subsets than in memory subsets.

Only in-frame clones appear in the TCRdb table, and some are missing; sequencing was by immunoSEQ multiplex PCR. Seen here are about 2 million clones, roughly 95% observed once, and the top ten hold around 1%. The receptor was isolated from a man between 18 and 29 years old in good health. Input material: naive CD8+ T cells sorted from blood. The genes are TRBV6-5 and TRBJ1-1; D not certain. CDR3 region: CASSYSEDTEAFF. The CDR3 coding sequence is TGTGCCAGCAGTTACTCGGAAGACACTGAAGCTTTCTTT.